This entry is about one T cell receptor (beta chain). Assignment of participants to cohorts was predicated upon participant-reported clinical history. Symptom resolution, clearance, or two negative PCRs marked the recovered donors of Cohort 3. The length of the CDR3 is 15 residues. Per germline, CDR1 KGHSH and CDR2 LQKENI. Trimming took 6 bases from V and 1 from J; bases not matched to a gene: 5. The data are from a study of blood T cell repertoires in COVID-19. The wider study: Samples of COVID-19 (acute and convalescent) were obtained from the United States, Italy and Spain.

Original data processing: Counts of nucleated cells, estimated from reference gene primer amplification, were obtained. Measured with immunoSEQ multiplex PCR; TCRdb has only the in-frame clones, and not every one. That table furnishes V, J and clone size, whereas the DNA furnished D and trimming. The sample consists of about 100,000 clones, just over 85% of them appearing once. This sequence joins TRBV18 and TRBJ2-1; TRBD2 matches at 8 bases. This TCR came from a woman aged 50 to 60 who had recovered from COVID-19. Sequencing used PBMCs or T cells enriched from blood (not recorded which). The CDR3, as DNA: TGTGCCAGCTCCCTCGGGAGGGTTTCCTACAATGAGCAGTTCTTC. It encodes CASSLGRVSYNEQFF.